These 9 T cell receptor beta chains were sequenced from one sample in a study of blood T cells in healthy people across ages. A second PCR of roughly 7 to 11 cycles used a sample-barcoded 5' primer and a J-beta primer mix. TCRdb reanalysed the 5' RACE reads using MiXCR and keeps one entry per CDR3 protein. The sample records approximately 690,000 distinct CDR3 sequences, 58% being singletons. Sequencing was done on a sample of blood. These receptors were collected from a man in his 60s in good health.

This clonotype was picked up a small number of times. The chain recombines TRBV4-1 with TRBJ2-5, with 10 positions matching TRBD2. The CDR3 runs 16 residues. V lost 6 bases, J lost 0 bases, and 7 bases stayed unmatched. Germline-derived CDR1 and CDR2 are MGHRA and YSYEKL. CDR3 sequence: CASRTRLAGYQETQYF. For the CDR3, the DNA is TGCGCCAGCAGAACTAGACTAGCGGGTTACCAAGAGACCCAGTACTTC.

This clonotype was observed a single time. One end of the junction varies from germline; a read error may be responsible. The V call is TRBV5-1, the J call TRBJ2-1, with D possibly TRBD2 on 6 matching bases. The CDR3 is made up of 13 amino acids. Germline V gene lookup returns CDR1 SGHRS and CDR2 YFSETQ. The CDR3 region is CAGSLAARNEQFF. The CDR3 DNA reads TGCGCCGGCAGCTTAGCGGCGCGGAATGAGCAGTTCTTC.

This chain connects TRBV10-2 to TRBJ1-2, with TRBD1 identical over 9 bases. The CDR3 loop spans 15 amino acids. Germline loops: CDR1 WSHSY, CDR2 SAAADI. The ends lost 6 bases at V and 6 bases at J; junction bases unmatched: 11. CDR3 in amino acids: CASSEPGQGVNGYTF. CDR3 coding DNA: TGCGCCAGCAGCGAACCGGGACAGGGTGTTAATGGCTACACCTTC.

The chain carries TRBV29-1 and TRBJ1-2; a weak D match, TRBD1 (6 bases). The CDR3 is 13 residues long. V lost 8 bases to trimming and J lost 3 bases, with 16 bases between them. CDR1 is SQVTM, CDR2 ANQGSEA, per germline. Here the CDR3 DNA reads TGCAGCCTGGGGGCCGGGGGGGACTATGGCTACACCTTC. It translates to CSLGAGGDYGYTF. Using reference TRBV29-1 and TRBJ1-2 for the parts outside the CDR3, the full variable domain is SAVISQKPSRDICQRGTSLTIQCQVDSQVTMMFWYRQQPGQSLTLIATANQGSEATYESGFVIDKFPISRPNLTFSTLTVSNMSPEDSSIYLCSLGAGGDYGYTFGSGTRLTVV.

CDR3 in DNA: TGCAGTGCTTCGGTTGGCGAGCAGTTCTTC. It encodes CSASVGEQFF. V and J are TRBV20-1 and TRBJ2-1, with D unresolved. The CDR3 loop spans 10 amino acids. Per the germline V gene, CDR1 is DFQATT and CDR2 is SNEGSKA (reference sequence). The V and J ends lost 5 bases and 10 bases respectively, with 9 bases between them.

V usage is TRBV29-1 and J usage is TRBJ2-1; 11 bases line up with TRBD2. J gave up 6 bases and V 6 bases, and 10 bases lay outside the gene matches. CDR1 is SQVTM, CDR2 ANQGSEA, per germline. The CDR3 contains 15 residues. The CDR3 protein is CSVPTSGDPINEQFF. CDR3 coding DNA: TGCAGCGTGCCGACTAGCGGGGACCCCATCAATGAGCAGTTCTTC.

This clonotype has only a few counts. V is TRBV10-2 and J is TRBJ2-7; D is unclear. The tail of the sequence fits TRBJ2-5 better, so the J call may be wrong. Germline V lookup: CDR1 WSHSY, CDR2 SAAADI. The CDR3 runs 11 residues. CDR3 in amino acids: CASKTMETQYF. In nucleotides, the CDR3 is TGCGCCAGCAAGACGATGGAGACCCAGTACTTC.

The chain uses TRBV5-1 and TRBJ2-1, with 8 bases fitting TRBD1. CDR3 size: 14 residues. V lost 9 bases and J lost 7; bases outside the gene matches: 12. The germline V gene has CDR1 SGHRS and CDR2 YFSETQ. CDR3 nucleotide sequence: TGCGCCACGACAAGAGCAGGGGGCCTGAATGAGCAGTTCTTC. Its translation: CATTRAGGLNEQFF.

This clonotype was found many times. A much larger clone lies a single base off, so this may be a read error. The chain recombines TRBV7-2 with TRBJ2-7; TRBD1 is a possible D gene (5 bases). The CDR3 has 14 amino acids. The germline V gene has CDR1 SGHTA and CDR2 FQGNSA. V was cut by 1 base and J by 6 bases, with 13 bases left in between. As DNA, the CDR3 is TGTGCCAGCAGCTTAGGCGATCAGGGCGGCGAGCAGTACTTC. Protein product: CASSLGDQGGEQYF.